This record looks at one TCR beta chain sequence and its context. The clone's antigen remains unknown. Nothing much larger sits one base from this clone, and base qualities are not available. The entry originates in a study of OX40 agonist ivuxolimab in advanced cancers. Study-wide context: The costimulatory receptor OX40 (CD134) was targeted by ivuxolimab, a fully human IgG2 agonistic monoclonal antibody. Intravenous ivuxolimab was administered to patients every 2 weeks at six dose levels: 0.01, 0.1, 0.3, 1.5, 3 and 10 mg/kg. Three dose-escalation patients achieved partial responses, one with hepatocellular carcinoma and two with cutaneous melanoma. Peripheral TCRbeta sequencing aimed to test whether ivuxolimab altered TCR sequence diversity and caused clonal T-cell expansion. The paper reports the monotherapy dose-escalation portion (N of about 56 patients) of the phase I ivuxolimab trial. A male proportion of 82.7% and a mean age of 60 years, ranging from roughly 23 to 79, were recorded for the dose-escalation cohort. Of the approximately 50 dose-escalation patients, hepatocellular carcinoma was present in about 20, melanoma in approximately 15, renal cell carcinoma in 9 and head and neck cancer in 9. Prior anti-PD-1, anti-PD-L1 or anti-CTLA-4 therapy was permitted, and checkpoint inhibitors had been received by approximately 39% of dose-escalation patients. The full study reports these points: Clonal expansion of both CD4+ and CD8+ blood T cells was observed from baseline to week 6 at doses 0.1 to 3.0 mg/kg. The antigen specificity of the clonally expanded peripheral T cells was not determined. Low levels of normalized T-cell clonal expansion were also seen in some nonresponding patients. After ivuxolimab, expanded clones were on average more numerous among CD8+ T cells than among CD4+ T cells. In the 0.1-3.0 mg/kg groups, partial responders were among the patients with the lowest normalized peripheral clonal expansion, particularly in CD8+ T cells.

Its CDR3 holds 15 amino acids, cysteine through phenylalanine. Of all the DNA, just the CDR3 is kept, 45 bases in frame from base 1. The germline V gene (reference sequence) provides CDR1 LNHDA and CDR2 SQIVND. Trimming takes 6 bases off V and 5 bases off J; junction bases not matched to a gene: 12. Genomic DNA was isolated from the sorted cells so that the TCRbeta CDR3 region could be sequenced. The immunoSEQ Assay was used for sequencing of TCRbeta CDR3 regions. Not all clones reach the TCRdb copy of this immuneACCESS table, which keeps in-frame sequences only. Checked studies attribute under half of the gap to unresolved V genes and leave the rest unexplained. This sample lists tens of thousands of clones; over 70% were detected once. Together, the top ten hold around 12% of the sample. The trial excluded patients who had a history of autoimmune disease or were on systemic immunosuppression. In every dose cohort, peripheral blood was drawn for TCR sequencing at baseline, cycle 4 day 1, and cycle 7 day 1. The samples were drawn from a first-in-human, open-label, multicenter phase I dose-escalation trial of ivuxolimab. Adults with locally advanced or metastatic melanoma, renal cell, hepatocellular, or head and neck squamous cell carcinoma were enrolled in the trial. Before TCR sequencing, CD4+ and CD8+ T cells were separately sorted from peripheral blood.

The chain couples TRBV19 to TRBJ1-2; 7 of the junction bases match TRBD1. The sequenced sample was CD4+ or CD8+ T cells sorted from blood, obtained in a trial of the OX40 agonist ivuxolimab. The source is an adult with an advanced solid tumor such as melanoma, head and neck, liver or kidney cancer. Here the CDR3 is given as CASRTQGDEPYGYTF. The DNA sequence is TGTGCCAGTAGGACTCAGGGGGACGAGCCATATGGCTACACCTTC.